These 13 T cell receptor beta chains share one sample of origin, sequenced in a study of cytomegalovirus exposure and HLA in healthy donors. Use of 60 Vbeta and 13 Jbeta primers characterized the PCR. Using immunoSEQ multiplex PCR, the repertoire was profiled, and TCRdb retains in-frame clones only, with some absent. The sample has 150,000 to 200,000 clones, over 65% seen once; the top ten hold approximately 1.5%. Material: PBMCs. These receptors all come from a man between 18 and 29 years old in good health and CMV-seronegative.

The chain uses TRBV9 and TRBJ1-2; D is perhaps TRBD1 (6 bases). V dropped 3 bases and J dropped 6 bases, with 21 bases sitting between them. Germline loops: CDR1 SGDLS, CDR2 YYNGEE. CDR3 length: 16 residues. The CDR3 DNA sequence: TGTGCCAGCAGCGCCGTACAGGGTTGGGGGGGTAATGGCTACACCTTC. It yields the protein CASSAVQGWGGNGYTF.

This clone was seen a few times. The J gene is TRBJ1-1, the V gene TRBV19; weak D call: TRBD1 (5 bases). Trimming removed 8 bases at V and 4 bases at J, with 14 bases between. Germline V lookup: CDR1 LNHDA, CDR2 SQIVND (reference sequence). The CDR3 totals 13 residues. CDR3 amino acids: CASCRDFVTEAFF. The DNA for the CDR3 is TGTGCCAGTTGCAGGGATTTCGTCACTGAAGCTTTCTTT.

The chain uses TRBV6-6 and TRBJ2-7, with TRBD2 matching over 8 bases. Germline-derived CDR1 and CDR2 are MNHNY and SVGAGI (reference sequence). Losses at the gene ends were 4 bases for V and 1 base for J; bases not matched to a gene: 3. CDR3 length: 14 amino acids. The CDR3 is CASSSSGSSYEQYF. The CDR3 DNA sequence: TGTGCCAGCAGTTCCAGCGGGAGTTCCTACGAGCAGTACTTC.

The rearrangement links TRBV29-1 to TRBJ2-1; TRBD2 agrees at 7 bases. Germline-derived CDR1 and CDR2 are SQVTM and ANQGSEA. This CDR3 is built from 12 residues. Trimming at V came to 1 base and at J to 7 bases, leaving 1 base not matched to a gene. The CDR3 DNA follows: TGCAGCGTTGAAGGGGGGGGGAATGAGCAGTTCTTC. Amino acids: CSVEGGGNEQFF.

V and J are TRBV7-9 and TRBJ2-3; perhaps TRBD2 as D (5 bases). The CDR3 spans 14 residues. Germline values: CDR1 SEHNR, CDR2 FQNEAQ (reference sequence). Trimming stripped 3 bases from V and 6 bases from J, with 13 bases between. The CDR3 spells CASSFFSRADTQYF. The CDR3 bases are TGTGCCAGCAGCTTTTTCTCGAGGGCGGATACGCAGTATTTT.

The chain links TRBV6-5 to TRBJ1-6; a possible D gene is TRBD1 (6 bases). Looked up from germline, CDR1 is MNHEY and CDR2 is SVGAGI. The CDR3 loop spans 13 amino acids. The V gene lost 6 bases and the J gene lost 8 bases, with 11 bases spanning the gap. The CDR3 protein is CASRTGLDSPLHF. The DNA of the CDR3 is TGTGCCAGCAGAACAGGGTTGGATTCACCCCTCCACTTT.

As concerns this clone: In the same sample, other DNA sequences code for this CDR3. The V and J genes are TRBV25-1 and TRBJ2-7, with 7 bases identical to TRBD2. This CDR3 comprises 17 residues. V lost 6 bases to trimming and J lost 0 bases; unmatched junction nucleotides: 14. Germline values: CDR1 MGHDK, CDR2 SYGVNS. The CDR3 nucleotides read TGTGCCAGCAGCCCCCTTACCTTCAGCGGGGACTCCTACGAGCAGTACTTC. Protein: CASSPLTFSGDSYEQYF.

This clone has more than one count but fewer than ten. The chain couples TRBV29-1 to TRBJ2-1; 11 nucleotides align to TRBD2. Germline V gene lookup returns CDR1 SQVTM and CDR2 ANQGSEA. Trimming removed 7 bases from V and 7 bases from J; junction bases left unmatched: 12. This CDR3 is built from 15 residues. CDR3 in DNA: TGCAGCGGAAGACTAGCGGGGCCGGAAATTAATGAGCAGTTCTTC. This codes for CSGRLAGPEINEQFF.

This clone appeared once. The CDR3 region is CASSFSSGSDRTDTQYF. The CDR3 DNA reads TGTGCCAGCAGCTTTTCTAGCGGGAGCGATCGCACAGATACGCAGTATTTT. V and J are TRBV5-4 and TRBJ2-3; 10 bases match TRBD2. The V segment lost 2 bases and the J segment 1 base; nucleotides outside the gene matches: 7. This CDR3 has 17 residues. Looked up from germline, CDR1 is SGHNT and CDR2 is YYREEE (reference sequence).

The chain joins TRBV7-8 to TRBJ2-1; 10 positions match TRBD2. The CDR3 consists of 16 residues. V dropped 4 bases and J dropped 3; count of bases not matched to a gene: 6. Germline V gives CDR1 SGHVS, CDR2 FQNEAQ. The CDR3 coding sequence is TGTGCCAGCAGCTCTACTAGCGGGATGGGCTACAATGAGCAGTTCTTC. Amino acids: CASSSTSGMGYNEQFF. Full variable domain (rest looked up from reference TRBV7-8 and TRBJ2-1): GAGVSQSPRYKVAKRGQDVALRCDPISGHVSLFWYQQALGQGPEFLTYFQNEAQLDKSGLPSDRFFAERPEGSVSTLKIQRTQQEDSAVYLCASSSTSGMGYNEQFFGPGTRLTVL.

The gene calls are TRBV5-5 and TRBJ2-2, with 8 bases identical to TRBD2. Germline-derived CDR1 and CDR2 are SGHKS and YYEKEE (reference sequence). J lost 5 bases, V lost 0 bases, and 6 bases had no gene match. The CDR3 has 16 residues. CDR3: CASSLVVAGPTGELFF. As DNA, the CDR3 is TGTGCCAGCAGCTTGGTTGTAGCGGGACCGACCGGGGAGCTGTTTTTT.

This rearrangement joins TRBV29-1 to TRBJ2-1; TRBD2 matches 10 bases. Germline CDR1 is SQVTM and CDR2 is ANQGSEA. This CDR3 contains 13 residues. J was trimmed by 7 bases and V by 5 bases; bases with no gene match: 5. CDR3 residues: CSVLLAGVNEQFF. The CDR3 nucleotides read TGCAGCGTTCTGCTAGCGGGAGTAAATGAGCAGTTCTTC.

The CDR3 bases are TGCGCCAGCAGCTCGGGTCAGGGGATCCCCTACGAGCAGTACTTC. Translated, it gives CASSSGQGIPYEQYF. The genes are TRBV5-1 and TRBJ2-5; possibly TRBD1 for D (6 bases). The J call may be wrong; the DNA end is better matched by TRBJ2-7. This CDR3 comprises 15 residues. In germline, CDR1 is SGHRS, CDR2 YFSETQ.